This T cell receptor beta chain was retrieved from a study of T cell responses to AZD1222 COVID-19 vaccine. Study at large: Second-dose intervals near 4 or 12 weeks were combined.

A note on this clone: Its cognate antigen is unknown.

Study findings and constraints: Only a handful of AZD1222 recipients tested seropositive at baseline. Repertoire sampling occurred only after the peak T cell response.

Germline V gene data show CDR1 as LGHNA and CDR2 as YNFKEQ. Trimming shortened V by 0 bases and J by 3 bases, and 9 bases separated the two germline ends. This CDR3 is 14 amino acids long. Produced via immunoSEQ multiplex PCR; TCRdb's table is partial and in-frame only. Of about 120,000 clones listed, around 90% are singletons. The sample was peripheral blood, taken on day 0 of AZD1222 vaccination. The rearrangement uses TRBV4-2 and TRBJ2-7; D unclear. The TCR was taken from an adult in good health. The CDR3 spells CASSQDGFRYEQYF. The CDR3 coding sequence is TGTGCCAGCAGCCAAGATGGGTTTCGCTACGAGCAGTACTTC.